This entry concerns a single T cell receptor (beta chain). This clonotype was counted many times. What this receptor recognizes is not known. No base quality information exists; no much larger clone differs at one position. The data were produced on an Illumina HiSeq 1500. TCRdb reran the public reads through fastp at Q25 and MiXCR, keeping productive beta chains. Here each entry gathers all rows of one CDR3 protein and keeps the most common genes and DNA. The sample includes roughly 150,000 distinct CDR3 sequences, with less than 25% observed a single time. Jointly, the top ten make up roughly 11% of the sample. Its CDR3 holds 16 amino acids, cysteine through phenylalanine. CDR3 DNA is the only sequence kept; it has 48 bases, read in frame from the first base. According to the germline V gene, CDR1 reads SGHTA and CDR2 reads FQGNSA. V loses 1 base of germline sequence and J loses 4 bases, and the interval between the two ends is 13 bases.

The source of the sample is a study of T cell repertoires in cytomegalovirus infection (dated by TCRdb to the late 2010s). A note on the overall study: Because public TCR beta signatures pointed to carriage of CMV infection together with the matching HLA type, the HLA type of each donor mattered for the analysis.

The paper's findings and limits, for the study overall: In both this cohort and an independent cohort of several hundred donors, the cumulative frequency of public TCR beta family members distinguished carriers of CMV infection plus the relevant HLA type. The ex vivo response was dominated by HLA-C-restricted CMV-specific TCR beta clonotypes, and the single most frequent clonotype in two of eight donors was supplied by these HLA-C-restricted clonotypes.

The chain is encoded by TRBV7-2 joined to TRBJ2-2; 6 matching bases give a weak D call of TRBD1. The sequence was obtained from a human donor in good health (CMV status not recorded). Some clones in this sample may be carry-over from other donors' samples. Sequencing was done on a sample of PBMCs. The CDR3 reads as follows: CASSLDLTGGTGELFF. The sequence in DNA is TGTGCCAGCAGCTTAGACCTGACAGGCGGCACCGGGGAGCTGTTTTTT.